This entry lists 7 T cell receptor beta chains sequenced from one sample in a study of cytomegalovirus exposure and HLA in healthy donors. The primer mix had 60 Vbeta and 13 Jbeta primers. The assay was immunoSEQ multiplex PCR, and TCRdb's table has in-frame clones only and misses some. The sample lists some 150,000 clones; over 75% were seen once. Sequencing was performed on PBMCs. These receptors originate from a woman in her 30s in good health and CMV-seronegative.

The gene calls are TRBV30 and TRBJ1-1; no clear D gene. This CDR3 is 13 amino acids long. V was trimmed by 1 base and J by 8 bases, leaving 14 bases between them. Germline CDR1 is GTSNPN and CDR2 is SVGIG (reference sequence). The DNA for the CDR3 is TGTGCCTGGAGTGGCGGACTAGGGCGAGAAGCTTTCTTT. Its protein is CAWSGGLGREAFF.

This chain links TRBV7-9 with TRBJ1-2; maybe TRBD1 (6 bases). CDR1 and CDR2 from the germline V gene are SEHNR and FQNEAQ (reference sequence). The CDR3 loop spans 14 amino acids. Trimming pared 3 bases from V and 2 bases from J, leaving 10 bases between. This chain's CDR3 is CASSFVGGNYGYTF. The CDR3 nucleotides are TGTGCCAGCAGCTTTGTAGGGGGAAACTATGGCTACACCTTC.

V usage is TRBV6-4 and J usage is TRBJ2-1, with D tentatively TRBD1 (5 bases). The CDR3 is 16 amino acids. V lost 2 bases, J lost 2 bases, and 13 bases lay in between. From germline, CDR1 is MRHNA and CDR2 SNTAGT. The CDR3: CASSDNGWTTYNEQFF. The CDR3 DNA reads as TGTGCCAGCAGTGACAATGGCTGGACAACCTACAATGAGCAGTTCTTC.

This clone was found a few times. This chain uses TRBV19 with TRBJ2-7, with TRBD1 matching over 9 bases. Trimming removed 4 bases from V and 6 bases from J; junction bases left unmatched: 1. Per the germline V gene, CDR1 is LNHDA and CDR2 is SQIVND (reference sequence). The CDR3 consists of 12 residues. CDR3 loop: CASSRGQGEQYF. CDR3 nucleotide sequence: TGTGCCAGTAGTAGGGGACAGGGCGAGCAGTACTTC.

J is TRBJ2-1 and V is TRBV4-1; D remains unclear. Per the germline V gene, CDR1 is MGHRA and CDR2 is YSYEKL. This CDR3 is 12 amino acids long. Trimming took off 5 bases at V and 9 bases at J, with 11 bases between the two ends. The CDR3 nucleotides read TGCGCCAGCAGCTCACGGGTCGGTGAGCAGTTCTTC. It is translated as CASSSRVGEQFF.

This chain joins TRBV9 and TRBJ2-7; 13 nucleotides align to TRBD2. The ends lost 3 bases at V and 1 base at J; junction bases unmatched: 4. The CDR3 contains 16 residues. Germline CDR1 is SGDLS and CDR2 is YYNGEE. CDR3 coding DNA: TGTGCCAGCAGCGGACTAGCGGGAGGCGCTTCCTACGAGCAGTACTTC. Protein product: CASSGLAGGASYEQYF.

The J gene is TRBJ1-6, the V gene TRBV5-5; 7 bases are a match to TRBD1. CDR3 length equals 14 residues. Germline V gives CDR1 SGHKS, CDR2 YYEKEE (reference sequence). After removal of 4 bases from V and 5 bases from J, the junction contained 3 bases not matched to a gene. In nucleotides, the CDR3 is TGTGCCAGCAGCAAGGGGACAGATAATTCACCCCTCCACTTT. It codes for CASSKGTDNSPLHF.